This T cell receptor beta chain was sequenced in a study of CD8+CD57+ T cells in acquired aplastic anemia. General study results and limits: Sharing between patients and controls was observed for about 27 CD8+ CDR3 sequences.

Individuals selected for sequencing had exhibited CD8+CD57+ cell expansion on flow cytometry. Patients, without exception, had severe acquired aplastic anemia. Patients were therapy-naive when their blood was sampled. This clonotype was seen many times. Its cognate antigen is unknown. Trimming at V came to 4 bases and at J to 7 bases, leaving 4 bases not matched to a gene. The CDR3 has 13 amino acids. Germline assignment: CDR1 SGDLS and CDR2 YYNGEE. It was genomic DNA that served as the template for profiling TCR beta VDJ and CDR3. MiXCR was run by TCRdb on the reads, yielding one entry per CDR3 protein. Of approximately 300,000 distinct CDR3 sequences listed, 56% were seen once; the top ten hold approximately 1.2%.

The TCR originated in a human donor with aplastic anemia. This chain connects TRBV9 to TRBJ1-4; the match to TRBD1 covers 7 bases. The sequenced material came from sorted CD4+, CD8+, or CD8+CD57+ T cells (not recorded which) from PBMCs. The CDR3 bases are TGTGCCAGCAGCTCAGGGACAGTTGAAAAACTGTTTTTT. This encodes CASSSGTVEKLFF. The full variable domain, completed using reference TRBV9 and TRBJ1-4, is DSGVTQTPKHLITATGQRVTLRCSPRSGDLSVYWYQQSLDQGLQFLIQYYNGEERAKGNILERFSAQQFPDLHSELNLSSLELGDSALYFCASSSGTVEKLFFGSGTQLSVL.